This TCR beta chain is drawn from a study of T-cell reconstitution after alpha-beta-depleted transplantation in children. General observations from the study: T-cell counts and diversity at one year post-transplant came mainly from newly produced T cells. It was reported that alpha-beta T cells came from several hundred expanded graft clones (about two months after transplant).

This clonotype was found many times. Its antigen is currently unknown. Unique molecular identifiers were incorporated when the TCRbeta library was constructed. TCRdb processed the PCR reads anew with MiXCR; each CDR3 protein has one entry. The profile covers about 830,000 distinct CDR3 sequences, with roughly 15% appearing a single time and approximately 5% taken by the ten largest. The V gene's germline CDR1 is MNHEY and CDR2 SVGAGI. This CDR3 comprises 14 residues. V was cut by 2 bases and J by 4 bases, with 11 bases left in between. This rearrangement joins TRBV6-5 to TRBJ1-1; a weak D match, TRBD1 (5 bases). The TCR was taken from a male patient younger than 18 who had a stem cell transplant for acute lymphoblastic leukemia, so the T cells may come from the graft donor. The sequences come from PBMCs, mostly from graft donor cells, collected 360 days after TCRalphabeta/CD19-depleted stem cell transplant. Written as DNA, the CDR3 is TGTGCCAGCAGTTACATCGGGGCGGGCACTGAAGCTTTCTTT. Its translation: CASSYIGAGTEAFF.